Following are 7 T cell receptor beta chains from one sample sequenced in a study of post-analysis software for immune sequencing data. The TCR beta cDNA libraries carried unique molecular identifiers. TCRdb redid the calling of the PCR reads with MiXCR, one entry per CDR3 protein. This sample has 820,000 or so distinct CDR3 sequences, with 53% found just once. General observations from the study: Elevated frequency relative to controls characterized four to six TRBV segments in patients, TRBV5-6, TRBV5-1 and TRBV20-1 among them.

No antigen has been assigned to these receptors. Sequencing was performed on blood. All receptors come from a girl aged 10-17 years with multiple sclerosis.

The chain links TRBV20-1 to TRBJ2-2, with TRBD1 as a possible D gene (6 bases). Germline-derived CDR1 and CDR2 are DFQATT and SNEGSKA (reference sequence). CDR3 length: 14 amino acids. With 5 bases removed from V and 6 bases from J, the gap between germline ends came to 16 bases. The CDR3 loop reads CSASTSGVAGELFF. CDR3 bases: TGCAGTGCTTCTACCTCAGGGGTCGCCGGGGAGCTGTTTTTT.

This clonotype was seen a handful of times. The genes are TRBV7-3 and TRBJ2-1; no definite D call. The CDR3 has 13 amino acids. Trimming stripped 5 bases from V and 6 bases from J, with 11 bases between. CDR1 is SGHTA and CDR2 is FQGTGA in the germline V gene. The CDR3 DNA follows: TGTGCCAGCAGCCGATTCCCCTCCAATGAGCAGTTCTTC. Translation: CASSRFPSNEQFF.

The V call is TRBV7-6, the J call TRBJ2-5, with TRBD2 identical over 11 bases. The J call is in doubt because the DNA end fits TRBJ2-7 better. This CDR3 has 15 amino acids. Germline assignment: CDR1 SGHVS and CDR2 FNYEAQ. The CDR3 reads CASSPVAGGHYEQYF. The CDR3 DNA follows: TGTGCCAGCAGCCCCGTAGCGGGAGGGCATTACGAGCAGTACTTC.

This clonotype was counted ten times or more. One junction end disagrees with the germline gene, perhaps due to a read error. J is TRBJ1-2 and V is TRBV5-1; D remains ambiguous. From germline, CDR1 is SGHRS and CDR2 YFSETQ. The CDR3 sequence is 14 residues long. CDR3 in DNA: TGTGCCAGCAGTCCGAGGACCGACAACTATGGCTACACCTTC. Amino acids: CASSPRTDNYGYTF.

This clonotype was seen a few times. The rearrangement links TRBV20-1 to TRBJ1-2; TRBD1 might be the D (6 bases). The V end lost 6 bases, the J end lost 3 bases, and 14 bases lay between the germline ends. Germline values: CDR1 DFQATT, CDR2 SNEGSKA (reference sequence). This CDR3 region has 13 residues. The chain's CDR3 is CSARLGGDYGYTF. CDR3 in DNA: TGCAGTGCCCGGTTAGGGGGGGACTATGGCTACACCTTC.

J is TRBJ2-2 and V is TRBV9; 8 bases agree with TRBD1. Trimming cost V 0 bases and J 5 bases; bases outside gene matches: 15. The germline gives CDR1 SGDLS, CDR2 YYNGEE. This CDR3 comprises 19 residues. The CDR3 loop reads CASSVEAGGRILGTGELFF. The CDR3 DNA reads as TGTGCCAGCAGCGTAGAGGCAGGGGGCAGAATACTAGGGACCGGGGAGCTGTTTTTT.

The V gene is TRBV5-1, the J gene TRBJ2-4; TRBD1 is a possible D gene (5 bases). The germline CDR1 and CDR2 sequences are SGHRS and YFSETQ. V was shortened by 4 bases and J by 1 base, with 9 bases between the two germline ends. CDR3 length: 14 amino acids. Here the CDR3 DNA reads TGCGCCAGCAGCAGGGGCGGTGCCAAAAACATTCAGTACTTC. It translates to CASSRGGAKNIQYF.